These 26 T cell receptor beta chains were sequenced from one sample in a study of blood T cells in healthy people across ages. The use of a sample-barcoded 5' primer and a J-beta primer mix characterized a second PCR of roughly 6 to 11 cycles. TCRdb reprocessed the 5' RACE reads with MiXCR, giving one entry per CDR3 protein. The data show 500,000 to 650,000 distinct CDR3 sequences, roughly a quarter seen once. This same sample was also taken into another study, of T cells of mothers and their children.

Specimen: blood. All receptors derive from a boy aged 2-15 years in good health.

The chain couples TRBV9 to TRBJ1-4; 7 positions match TRBD1. Germline V CDR1 and CDR2: SGDLS, YYNGEE. Trimming at V came to 6 bases and at J to 5 bases, leaving 7 bases not matched to a gene. The CDR3 covers 14 residues. The CDR3 DNA reads as TGTGCCAGCACCAAGGGACAGCGCAATGAAAAACTGTTTTTT. Its protein is CASTKGQRNEKLFF.

This clonotype was seen only a few times. The CDR3 nucleotides are TGTGCCAGCAGCTTACGGCCCAGGACTTATAATTCACCCCTCCACTTT. Its translation: CASSLRPRTYNSPLHF. The V gene is TRBV7-2, the J gene TRBJ1-6; D ambiguous. The CDR3 is made up of 16 amino acids. V was pared by 2 bases and J by 4 bases, with 12 bases between. CDR1 and CDR2 from the germline V gene are SGHTA and FQGNSA.

This CDR3 reads CASTGLAQVYEQYF. In nucleotides, the CDR3 is TGTGCCAGCACGGGGCTAGCCCAAGTCTACGAGCAGTACTTC. The V and J genes are TRBV7-9 and TRBJ2-7; D could derive from TRBD1 or TRBD2 (5 bases each). Trimming pared 7 bases from V and 3 bases from J, leaving 16 bases between. Germline-derived CDR1 and CDR2 are SEHNR and FQNEAQ (reference sequence). CDR3 length: 14 amino acids.

The chain joins TRBV30 to TRBJ1-2; the D is unclear. Per the germline V gene, CDR1 is GTSNPN and CDR2 is SVGIG (reference sequence). V shed 0 bases and J shed 6 bases, with 8 bases lying between them. This CDR3 is 12 amino acids long. The CDR3: CAWSVSVDGYTF. The CDR3, as DNA: TGTGCCTGGAGTGTATCGGTGGATGGCTACACCTTC.

This clonotype was counted many times. CDR3 DNA: TGTGCCAGCAGTGGGGAGACAGGGATTATCTCCTATAATTCACCCCTCCACTTT. This translates into CASSGETGIISYNSPLHF. The rearrangement uses TRBV2 and TRBJ1-6; 7 bases fit TRBD1. Trimming cost V 4 bases and J 0 bases; bases outside gene matches: 9. This CDR3 contains 18 residues. CDR1 and CDR2 from the germline V gene are SNHLY and FYNNEI.

This clonotype was counted at least ten times. The gene calls are TRBV25-1 and TRBJ2-1; D possibly corresponds to TRBD2 (6 bases). V was pared by 2 bases and J by 0 bases, with 14 bases between. CDR1 MGHDK and CDR2 SYGVNS come from the germline V gene. The CDR3 runs to 17 residues. The CDR3 is CASSEPASASSYNEQFF. CDR3 nucleotide sequence: TGTGCCAGCAGTGAACCCGCTAGCGCGAGCTCCTACAATGAGCAGTTCTTC.

This clonotype was recorded a few times. The rearrangement uses TRBV20-1 and TRBJ2-5, with 7 bases aligning to TRBD2. The end of the DNA aligns better with TRBJ2-7, so the J call may be wrong. The CDR3 covers 14 residues. Germline-derived CDR1 and CDR2 are DFQATT and SNEGSKA (reference sequence). The CDR3 loop reads CSARTAGSAYEQYF. In DNA, the CDR3 is TGCAGTGCTAGGACAGCGGGGTCCGCCTACGAGCAGTACTTC.

This chain links TRBV27 with TRBJ2-4, with D perhaps given as TRBD1 or TRBD2 (7 bases each). Germline V gene data show CDR1 as MNHEY and CDR2 as SMNVEV (reference sequence). V lost 6 bases and J lost 9, with 18 bases in between. The CDR3 has 14 residues. CDR3 nucleotide sequence: TGTGCCAGCAGCCGACAGGGAGGGCAAAGCATTCAGTACTTC. Translated, it gives CASSRQGGQSIQYF.

The chain links TRBV15 to TRBJ1-1; no clear D. The germline V gene has CDR1 LNHNV and CDR2 YYDKDF (reference sequence). Trimming stripped 2 bases from V and 6 bases from J, with 7 bases between. CDR3 length: 12 residues. For the CDR3, the DNA is TGTGCCACCAGCAGACCGGAGGCTGAAGCTTTCTTT. This sequence encodes CATSRPEAEAFF.

This chain links TRBV2 with TRBJ1-4; D gene ambiguous. CDR3 length: 14 residues. V dropped 2 bases and J dropped 8 bases, with 12 bases sitting between them. Per the germline V gene, CDR1 is SNHLY and CDR2 is FYNNEI. CDR3 sequence: CASSELSGVEKLFF. Written as DNA, the CDR3 is TGTGCCAGCAGTGAATTAAGCGGGGTAGAAAAACTGTTTTTT.

The chain joins TRBV7-9 to TRBJ1-2; 7 bases are shared with TRBD1. Looked up from germline, CDR1 is SEHNR and CDR2 is FQNEAQ (reference sequence). With 4 bases clipped from V and 4 bases from J, the junction kept 12 bases outside the gene matches. The CDR3 extends over 16 amino acids. The CDR3 sequence: CASSSPQGKRAYGYTF. In DNA, the CDR3 is TGTGCCAGCAGCTCACCACAGGGGAAAAGGGCCTATGGCTACACCTTC.

The CDR3 DNA follows: TGTGCCAGCTCACCGGGGGAGAACTCCTACGAGCAGTACTTC. Amino acids: CASSPGENSYEQYF. J is TRBJ2-7 and V is TRBV18, with D possibly called TRBD1 or TRBD2 (5 bases each). Trimming removed 3 bases from V and 0 bases from J, with 9 bases in between. This CDR3 region has 14 residues. Germline V CDR1 and CDR2: KGHSH, LQKENI.

The J gene is TRBJ1-1, the V gene TRBV4-1, with D tentatively TRBD1 (5 bases). V lost 7 bases, J lost 0 bases, and 12 bases lay in between. The CDR3 is 14 residues long. Germline CDR1 is MGHRA and CDR2 is YSYEKL. The chain's CDR3 is CASNQVGLNTEAFF. The CDR3 DNA reads TGCGCCAGCAATCAAGTGGGGCTGAACACTGAAGCTTTCTTT.

In this sample, this clonotype turned up a few times. The chain carries TRBV29-1 and TRBJ1-1, with TRBD1 matching over 9 bases. The CDR3 totals 15 residues. From germline, CDR1 is SQVTM and CDR2 ANQGSEA. Losses at the gene ends were 7 bases for V and 0 bases for J; bases not matched to a gene: 9. In DNA, the CDR3 is TGCAGCGCTGTCCGGACAGGGGTGATGAACACTGAAGCTTTCTTT. This encodes CSAVRTGVMNTEAFF.

The V and J genes are TRBV10-3 and TRBJ2-7; TRBD1 is a possible D gene (6 bases). The germline CDR1 and CDR2 sequences are ENHRY and SYGVKD. This CDR3 has 14 residues. Trimming pared 2 bases from V and 4 bases from J, leaving 12 bases between. CDR3 protein: CAISERQEAYEQYF. CDR3 nucleotides: TGTGCCATCAGTGAGCGACAGGAGGCATACGAGCAGTACTTC.

The J gene is TRBJ2-4, the V gene TRBV3-1; the D is unclear. V lost 2 bases to trimming and J lost 8 bases, with 10 bases between them. Germline values: CDR1 LGHDT, CDR2 YNNKEL (reference sequence). The CDR3 has 13 residues. The chain's CDR3 is CASSQLDSDIQYF. The CDR3 DNA reads as TGTGCCAGCAGCCAACTAGATTCTGACATTCAGTACTTC.

This clonotype turned up a few times. The CDR3 bases are TGTGCCAGCAGTCCCTCGTGGGCGCGGCATGAGCAGTTCTTC. It translates to CASSPSWARHEQFF. This rearrangement joins TRBV12-3 or TRBV12-4 to TRBJ2-5; D remains ambiguous. The J call may be incorrect, as the DNA end agrees better with TRBJ2-1. CDR3 length: 14 residues.

This clonotype has more than one count but fewer than ten. The chain uses TRBV29-1 and TRBJ2-3; TRBD2 is a possible D gene (5 bases). Germline V gene lookup returns CDR1 SQVTM and CDR2 ANQGSEA. The V and J ends lost 0 bases and 6 bases respectively, with 10 bases between them. CDR3 length: 13 residues. CDR3 sequence: CSVEDRGGDTQYF. The CDR3 DNA reads as TGCAGCGTTGAAGATCGGGGTGGGGATACGCAGTATTTT.

This clonotype was counted between two and nine times. This rearrangement joins TRBV6-5 to TRBJ1-2, with 9 nucleotides matching TRBD1. CDR1 and CDR2 (germline): MNHEY, SVGAGI. The CDR3 is made up of 17 amino acids. J lost 11 bases, V lost 4 bases, and 20 bases had no gene match. The CDR3 region has the DNA TGTGCCAGCAGTTCACCGCCCTGGGACAGGGAGGGACATGATTACACCTTC. Its translation: CASSSPPWDREGHDYTF.

V gene TRBV4-2 combines with J gene TRBJ2-5; 7 bases line up with TRBD2. Unmatched junction bases numbered 9, after V lost 0 bases and J lost 5 bases. The CDR3 runs to 16 residues. Germline V CDR1 and CDR2: LGHNA, YNFKEQ. CDR3 DNA: TGTGCCAGCAGCCAAGATTCTAGCGGTGGGGCTGAGACCCAGTACTTC. This translates into CASSQDSSGGAETQYF.

This chain joins TRBV3-1 and TRBJ2-5; perhaps TRBD2 as D (7 bases). The germline CDR1 and CDR2 sequences are LGHDT and YNNKEL (reference sequence). The CDR3 contains 15 residues. The germline V and J ends were trimmed by 4 bases and 4 bases, with 16 bases remaining between them. CDR3 DNA: TGTGCCAGCAGCCCCTGGGGGGGCCGAGGAGAGACCCAGTACTTC. It encodes CASSPWGGRGETQYF.

This clonotype occurred once. V and J are TRBV30 and TRBJ1-6, with D possibly being TRBD1 (6 bases). CDR1 is GTSNPN, CDR2 SVGIG, per germline (reference sequence). This CDR3 spans 13 amino acids. V dropped 7 bases and J dropped 6 bases, with 13 bases sitting between them. The CDR3 sequence: CASVQGPNSPLHF. CDR3 nucleotides: TGTGCCTCGGTACAGGGCCCTAATTCACCCCTCCACTTT. Drawing the rest from reference TRBV30 and TRBJ1-6, the complete variable domain is SQTIHQWPATLVQPVGSPLSLECTVEGTSNPNLYWYRQAAGRGLQLLFYSVGIGQISSEVPQNLSASRPQDRQFILSSKKLLLSDSGFYLCASVQGPNSPLHFGNGTRLTVT.

This clonotype occurred a few times. The chain has TRBV29-1 and TRBJ1-2; maybe TRBD1 (5 bases). V lost 1 base and J lost 6, with 18 bases in between. This CDR3 has 15 residues. CDR1 and CDR2 from the germline V gene are SQVTM and ANQGSEA. CDR3 sequence: CSVEGAGHTLDGYTF. The DNA for the CDR3 is TGCAGCGTTGAAGGGGCAGGGCACACTCTGGATGGCTACACCTTC.

The chain combines TRBV12-3 or TRBV12-4 with TRBJ1-5; D ambiguous. Trimming left V 5 bases short and J 3 bases short, with 5 bases between. The CDR3 contains 12 residues. The CDR3 loop is CASSLHNQPQHF. The CDR3 DNA follows: TGTGCCAGCAGTCTGCACAATCAGCCCCAGCATTTT.

This clonotype appeared a few times. The V gene is TRBV7-6, the J gene TRBJ2-7; the match to TRBD2 covers 9 bases. Germline V CDR1 and CDR2: SGHVS, FNYEAQ. V gave up 0 bases and J gave up 6 bases; unmatched junction bases: 3. The CDR3 loop spans 14 amino acids. CDR3 sequence (DNA): TGTGCCAGCAGCTTAGCTAGCGGGAGTTCCGAGCAGTACTTC. It codes for CASSLASGSSEQYF. Variable domain in full (rest from reference TRBV7-6 and TRBJ2-7): GAGVSQSPRYKVTKRGQDVALRCDPISGHVSLYWYRQALGQGPEFLTYFNYEAQQDKSGLPNDRFSAERPEGSISTLTIQRTEQRDSAMYRCASSLASGSSEQYFGPGTRLTVT.

This clonotype showed up just a few times. The genes are TRBV13 and TRBJ2-5; TRBD2 aligns across 7 bases. Trimming removed 7 bases from V and 5 bases from J; junction bases left unmatched: 10. This CDR3 spans 14 amino acids. From germline, CDR1 is PRHDT and CDR2 FYEKMQ (reference sequence). Written as DNA, the CDR3 is TGTGCCAGCAACAATTTGGGAGGGTTGGAGACCCAGTACTTC. Its protein product is CASNNLGGLETQYF.